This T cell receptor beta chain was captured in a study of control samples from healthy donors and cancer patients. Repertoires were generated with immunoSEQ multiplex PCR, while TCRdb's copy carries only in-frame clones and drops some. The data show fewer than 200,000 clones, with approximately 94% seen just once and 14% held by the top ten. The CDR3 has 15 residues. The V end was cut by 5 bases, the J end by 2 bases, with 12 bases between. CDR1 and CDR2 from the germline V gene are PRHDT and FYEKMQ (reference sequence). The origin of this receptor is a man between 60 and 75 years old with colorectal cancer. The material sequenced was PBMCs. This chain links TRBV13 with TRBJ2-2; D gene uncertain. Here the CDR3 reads CASSAGRVNTGELFF. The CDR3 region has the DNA TGTGCCAGCAGCGCAGGACGGGTAAACACCGGGGAGCTGTTTTTT.